These 7 T cell receptor beta chains came from one sample sequenced in a study of PD-1 blockade in classical Hodgkin lymphoma. Sequenced by immunoSEQ multiplex PCR; TCRdb stores in-frame clones only, minus some. This sample has about 20,000 clones, with more than 75% found just once. Time point meaning: cycle 4 day 1 (C4D1), after about 6 weeks of nivolumab. Every single patient, without exception, relapsed after autologous stem cell transplantation, and brentuximab vedotin exposure varied. PBMCs, once thawed, yielded CD8+ T cells isolated by magnetic negative selection. The material was CD8+ T cells from blood, obtained before the fourth cycle of nivolumab. These receptors were taken from a human donor with classical Hodgkin lymphoma.

This clone occurred once. The chain links TRBV7-6 to TRBJ2-7; 7 bases are shared with TRBD2. Germline lookup yields CDR1 SGHVS and CDR2 FNYEAQ. CDR3 length: 15 residues. The V and J ends lost 6 bases and 3 bases, in that order; junction bases with no gene match: 11. CDR3 in amino acids: CASSEFVGGSYEQYF. DNA for the CDR3: TGTGCCAGCAGTGAGTTTGTGGGGGGGAGCTACGAGCAGTACTTC. The whole variable domain, remainder taken from reference TRBV7-6 and TRBJ2-7, is GAGVSQSPRYKVTKRGQDVALRCDPISGHVSLYWYRQALGQGPEFLTYFNYEAQQDKSGLPNDRFSAERPEGSISTLTIQRTEQRDSAMYRCASSEFVGGSYEQYFGPGTRLTVT.

The rearrangement uses TRBV9 and TRBJ1-2; possible D gene TRBD1, 6 bases. V dropped 0 bases and J dropped 8 bases, with 11 bases sitting between them. The CDR3 contains 13 residues. Germline CDR1 reads SGDLS; CDR2 reads YYNGEE. The CDR3 DNA is TGTGCCAGCAGCGTAGTAGGGGGTTACGGCTACACCTTC. Translation: CASSVVGGYGYTF.

J is TRBJ2-7 and V is TRBV2; D may be TRBD1 (6 bases). The V gene's germline CDR1 is SNHLY and CDR2 FYNNEI. This CDR3 comprises 15 residues. The V end was cut by 4 bases, the J end by 3 bases, with 16 bases between. In nucleotides, the CDR3 is TGTGCCAGCAGTGGCATTTGGGCAGGGGACTACGAGCAGTACTTC. It specifies CASSGIWAGDYEQYF.

This sequence joins TRBV13 and TRBJ2-3, with D perhaps being TRBD1 or TRBD2 (5 bases each). The germline gives CDR1 PRHDT, CDR2 FYEKMQ (reference sequence). The CDR3 contains 15 residues. Deletions cut 7 bases from V and 3 bases from J, with 17 bases between. This chain's CDR3 is CASIPRLGATDTQYF. In nucleotides, the CDR3 is TGTGCCAGCATTCCTCGTCTCGGGGCAACAGATACGCAGTATTTT.

This chain links TRBV6-1 with TRBJ2-2; D is undetermined. The V and J ends lost 8 bases and 5 bases respectively, with 15 bases between them. CDR1 and CDR2 (germline): MNHNS, SASEGT. The CDR3 is 14 amino acids. The CDR3 region is CASLATFKTGELFF. CDR3 bases: TGTGCCAGCCTCGCGACATTCAAGACCGGGGAGCTGTTTTTT.

The rearrangement uses TRBV5-1 and TRBJ2-7; D ambiguous. CDR3 length: 14 amino acids. Germline CDR1 SGHRS, CDR2 YFSETQ. The germline V and J ends were trimmed by 4 bases and 5 bases, with 16 bases remaining between them. The CDR3 coding sequence is TGCGCCAGCAGCCTTACTACGAATAGGGACGAGCAGTACTTC. Translating it yields CASSLTTNRDEQYF.

This clone was detected only a few times. This rearrangement joins TRBV5-5 to TRBJ1-2; the D is unclear. The CDR3 extends over 13 amino acids. CDR1 and CDR2 from the germline V gene are SGHKS and YYEKEE (reference sequence). V lost 4 bases and J 5 bases, leaving 12 bases between the germline ends. This CDR3 reads CASSPVPLYGYTF. The CDR3 DNA follows: TGTGCCAGCAGCCCGGTGCCCCTTTATGGCTACACCTTC. Full variable domain (outside the CDR3, taken from reference TRBV5-5 and TRBJ1-2): DAGVTQSPTHLIKTRGQQVTLRCSPISGHKSVSWYQQVLGQGPQFIFQYYEKEERGRGNFPDRFSARQFPNYSSELNVNALLLGDSALYLCASSPVPLYGYTFGSGTRLTVV.